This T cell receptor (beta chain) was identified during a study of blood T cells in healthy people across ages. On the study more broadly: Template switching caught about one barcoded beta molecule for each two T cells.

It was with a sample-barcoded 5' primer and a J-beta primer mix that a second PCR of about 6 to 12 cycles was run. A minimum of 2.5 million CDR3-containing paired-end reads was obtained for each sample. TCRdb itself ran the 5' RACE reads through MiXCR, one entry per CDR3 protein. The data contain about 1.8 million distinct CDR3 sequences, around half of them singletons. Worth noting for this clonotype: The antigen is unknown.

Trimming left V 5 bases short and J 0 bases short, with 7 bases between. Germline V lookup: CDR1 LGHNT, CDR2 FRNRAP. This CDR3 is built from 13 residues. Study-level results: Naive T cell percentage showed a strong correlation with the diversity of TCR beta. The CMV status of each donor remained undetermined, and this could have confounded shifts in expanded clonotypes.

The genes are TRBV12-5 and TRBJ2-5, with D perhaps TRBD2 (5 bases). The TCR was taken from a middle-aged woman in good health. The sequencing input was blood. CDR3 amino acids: CASGTGNQETQYF. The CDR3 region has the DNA TGTGCTAGTGGTACCGGGAACCAAGAGACCCAGTACTTC.